Below, 20 T cell receptor beta chains from the same sample are listed, as sequenced in a study of blood T cell repertoires in COVID-19. Here immunoSEQ multiplex PCR was the method, and the copy in TCRdb shows in-frame clones only, minus some. Of about 400,000 clones listed, 88% are singletons. Sequencing input: PBMCs or T cells enriched from blood (not recorded which). All receptors derive from a woman between 35 and 50 years old with acute COVID-19.

The chain is built from TRBV11-2 and TRBJ1-5; 7 bases match TRBD1. Germline-derived CDR1 and CDR2 are SGHAT and FQNNGV. After removal of 0 bases from V and 12 bases from J, the junction contained 5 bases not matched to a gene. This CDR3 comprises 13 residues. CDR3 amino acids: CASSLDLDRFQHF. The CDR3 DNA follows: TGTGCCAGCAGCTTAGATCTGGACAGGTTCCAGCATTTT.

In the case of this clone: At the DNA level, this CDR3 is encoded by other sequences in the same sample as well. The CDR3 DNA reads TGCGCCAGCAGCTTGACAGGGAACACTGAAGCTTTCTTT. Translation gives CASSLTGNTEAFF. V and J are TRBV5-1 and TRBJ1-1; D may be TRBD1 (5 bases). Germline CDR1 reads SGHRS; CDR2 reads YFSETQ. This CDR3 comprises 13 residues. With 1 base removed from V and 1 base from J, the gap between germline ends came to 5 bases.

This rearrangement joins TRBV29-1 to TRBJ1-1; D unresolved. This CDR3 is built from 12 residues. Germline lookup yields CDR1 SQVTM and CDR2 ANQGSEA. Trimming pared 5 bases from V and 3 bases from J, leaving 10 bases between. The CDR3 loop reads CSVFQRDTEAFF. In nucleotides, the CDR3 is TGCAGCGTTTTCCAGCGGGACACTGAAGCTTTCTTT.

The chain carries TRBV5-1 and TRBJ2-2, with 14 bases lining up with TRBD2. Germline assignment: CDR1 SGHRS and CDR2 YFSETQ. The CDR3 is 19 residues long. The junction had 10 bases not matched to a gene; V was cut back by 1 base and J by 5 bases. CDR3 protein: CASSLYRLAGGPRTGELFF. The DNA of the CDR3 is TGCGCCAGCAGCTTGTATCGACTAGCGGGGGGGCCCCGGACCGGGGAGCTGTTTTTT.

V and J are TRBV4-1 and TRBJ2-7; possibly TRBD1 for D (6 bases). V dropped 4 bases and J dropped 2 bases, with 18 bases sitting between them. Germline V gene sequence: CDR1 MGHRA, CDR2 YSYEKL. The CDR3 runs to 16 residues. This CDR3 reads CASSPTLLDSAYEQYF. CDR3 sequence (DNA): TGCGCCAGCAGCCCGACGCTCTTGGACAGCGCCTACGAGCAGTACTTC.

The chain links TRBV19 to TRBJ2-1, with D uncertain. The CDR3 extends over 13 amino acids. V lost 5 bases, J lost 8 bases, and 13 bases lay in between. Germline values: CDR1 LNHDA, CDR2 SQIVND (reference sequence). The CDR3 DNA reads as TGTGCCAGTAGTTATCTATCGAGCGATGAGCAGTTCTTC. Protein sequence: CASSYLSSDEQFF.

The CDR3 coding sequence is TGTGCCTGGAGTTCCACAGGGGCTGGCTACACCTTC. Translated, it gives CAWSSTGAGYTF. The rearrangement uses TRBV30 and TRBJ1-2; 7 nucleotides align to TRBD1. Germline assignment: CDR1 GTSNPN and CDR2 SVGIG (reference sequence). J gave up 7 bases and V 2 bases, and 4 bases lay outside the gene matches. The CDR3 totals 12 residues. Full variable domain (outside the CDR3, taken from reference TRBV30 and TRBJ1-2): SQTIHQWPATLVQPVGSPLSLECTVEGTSNPNLYWYRQAAGRGLQLLFYSVGIGQISSEVPQNLSASRPQDRQFILSSKKLLLSDSGFYLCAWSSTGAGYTFGSGTRLTVV.

The chain uses TRBV30 and TRBJ1-5; possible D gene TRBD1, 6 bases. V lost 1 base, J lost 7 bases, and 11 bases lay in between. Germline CDR1 is GTSNPN and CDR2 is SVGIG (reference sequence). This CDR3 has 13 amino acids. CDR3 nucleotides: TGTGCCTGGAGTGGGACAGAGGGGCAGCCCCAGCATTTT. It is translated as CAWSGTEGQPQHF.

The V call is TRBV20-1, the J call TRBJ1-1, with a tentative D call TRBD1 (6 bases). Germline V gene sequence: CDR1 DFQATT, CDR2 SNEGSKA (reference sequence). The CDR3 is 12 residues long. V was cut by 3 bases and J by 10 bases, with 15 bases left in between. CDR3 loop: CSASSRGIGAFF. DNA of the CDR3: TGCAGTGCTAGTTCCAGGGGCATCGGAGCTTTCTTT.

This chain links TRBV21-1 with TRBJ1-5; the table calls TRBD1, which could not be checked here. TRBV21-1 is listed as a pseudogene. This CDR3 contains 15 residues. DNA for the CDR3: TGTGCCTCCTACCAGGGCAGGTATAGCAATCAGCCCCAGCATTTT. As protein: CASYQGRYSNQPQHF.

This clone has just one count. CDR3 sequence: CASSQGTGNTEAFF. DNA of the CDR3: TGTGCCAGCAGCCAAGGGACAGGGAACACTGAAGCTTTCTTT. V is TRBV3-1 (or the pseudogene TRBV3-2) and J is TRBJ1-1; 7 bases line up with TRBD1. V trimming: 1 base; J trimming: 1 base; junction bases outside the gene matches: 0. In germline, CDR1 is LGHDT, CDR2 YNNKEL (reference sequence). The length of the CDR3 is 14 residues.

The genes are TRBV4-1 and TRBJ2-1; TRBD1 is a possible D gene (6 bases). CDR3 length: 14 residues. V shed 4 bases and J shed 5 bases, with 12 bases lying between them. Germline values: CDR1 MGHRA, CDR2 YSYEKL. As DNA, the CDR3 is TGCGCCAGCAGCCTTCGGACAGTTGACAATGAGCAGTTCTTC. It yields the protein CASSLRTVDNEQFF.

This clone was detected a few times. The rearrangement joins TRBV19 to TRBJ1-2; 7 nucleotides line up with TRBD1. V was pared by 6 bases and J by 5 bases, with 3 bases of the junction left unmatched. Germline lookup yields CDR1 LNHDA and CDR2 SQIVND (reference sequence). The CDR3 consists of 12 residues. The CDR3 sequence is CASSGQVYGYTF. In nucleotides, the CDR3 is TGTGCCAGTAGCGGACAGGTTTATGGCTACACCTTC.

This sequence joins TRBV5-4 and TRBJ1-2, with 8 bases matching TRBD1. Germline V gene lookup returns CDR1 SGHNT and CDR2 YYREEE (reference sequence). V trimming: 0 bases; J trimming: 4 bases; junction bases outside the gene matches: 2. The length of the CDR3 is 14 residues. The CDR3, as DNA: TGTGCCAGCAGCTTGGACAGGGGGGGCTATGGCTACACCTTC. This sequence encodes CASSLDRGGYGYTF.

The chain has TRBV19 and TRBJ1-2; D possibly corresponds to TRBD1 (5 bases). Trimming cost V 6 bases and J 4 bases, with 15 bases left between them. Germline CDR1 reads LNHDA; CDR2 reads SQIVND (reference sequence). CDR3 length: 14 residues. The CDR3 sequence is CASSTARGTYGYTF. CDR3 in DNA: TGTGCCAGTAGCACCGCCCGGGGGACCTATGGCTACACCTTC.

A single count supports this clone. The chain recombines TRBV7-2 with TRBJ2-3; a weak D match, TRBD2 (5 bases). This CDR3 is 14 amino acids long. Trimming cost V 3 bases and J 4 bases, with 11 bases left between them. Looked up from germline, CDR1 is SGHTA and CDR2 is FQGNSA. CDR3 sequence (DNA): TGTGCCAGCAGCTTGTGGACTCTAGCAGATACGCAGTATTTT. Amino acids: CASSLWTLADTQYF.

The gene calls are TRBV9 and TRBJ2-2; TRBD1 agrees at 10 bases. Germline loops: CDR1 SGDLS, CDR2 YYNGEE. V shed 6 bases and J 6 bases; nucleotides not matched to a gene: 5. The CDR3 has 14 residues. The CDR3 here is CASTSTGGSGELFF. The CDR3 region has the DNA TGTGCCAGCACCTCGACAGGGGGCTCCGGGGAGCTGTTTTTT.

The sample holds one count of this clone. The chain recombines TRBV28 with TRBJ2-3; TRBD2 matches 7 bases. Germline CDR1 reads MDHEN; CDR2 reads SYDVKM. The CDR3 is made up of 14 amino acids. J lost 6 bases, V lost 3 bases, and 6 bases had no gene match. CDR3 nucleotides: TGTGCCAGCAGTTTGACGGGGGGAGGGGATACGCAGTATTTT. Encoded protein: CASSLTGGGDTQYF.

This chain joins TRBV6-5 and TRBJ2-7; D might be TRBD1 (6 bases). Germline values: CDR1 MNHEY, CDR2 SVGAGI. V lost 2 bases and J lost 4, with 9 bases in between. This CDR3 spans 13 amino acids. The CDR3 nucleotides are TGTGCCAGCAGTTACGGGACAAATTACGAGCAGTACTTC. Translated: CASSYGTNYEQYF.

With regard to this clone: At one end, the junction sequence differs from germline, possibly due to a read error. The rearrangement uses TRBV6-4 and TRBJ1-3; D is ambiguous. The V gene's germline CDR1 is MRHNA and CDR2 SNTAGT. The CDR3 runs 12 residues. The CDR3 reads CASGEEGNAIYF. The DNA for the CDR3 is TGTGCCAGCGGTGAGGAGGGAAACGCCATATATTTT.